Listed below are T cell receptor beta chains from one sample, sequenced in a study of identical twins. TCRdb reprocessed the 5' RACE reads with MiXCR, giving one entry per CDR3 protein. This table has roughly 540,000 distinct CDR3 sequences, 20% to 25% appearing once. This same sample was also taken into another study, of T cells expressing NK-cell markers.

The sample taken for sequencing was CD4+ T cells sorted from blood. All receptors derive from a woman under 30 in good health. Each CDR3 is given with its conserved first and last residue. The order of the fields is J gene, V gene, D gene, clone size, CDR3 protein, CDR3 DNA. D genes are given only for firm matches. Size is omitted from some rows. Given values are once, few, many or a class for expanded clones.

>TRBJ2-1|TRBV25-1|TRBD2|.
CASAPGTSGGYNEQFF
TGTGCCAGCGCCCCTGGGACTAGCGGGGGCTACAATGAGCAGTTCTTC
>TRBJ2-2|TRBV3-1|.|.
CASSQERRFPGELFF
TGTGCCAGCAGCCAAGAACGGAGGTTTCCCGGGGAGCTGTTTTTT
>TRBJ1-4|TRBV18|.|.
CASSKAGTDEKLFF
TGTGCCAGCTCAAAAGCAGGAACCGATGAAAAACTGTTTTTT
>TRBJ2-3|TRBV5-1|TRBD2|few
CASSFSSGARDTQYF
TGCGCCAGCAGCTTTTCCAGCGGGGCTCGGGATACGCAGTATTTT
>TRBJ1-1|TRBV12-3/TRBV12-4|.|many
CASSFADDTEAFF
TGTGCCAGCAGTTTTGCCGACGACACTGAAGCTTTCTTT
>TRBJ2-7|TRBV20-1|.|.
CSARAGDEGYEQYF
TGCAGTGCTAGAGCTGGGGACGAGGGATACGAGCAGTACTTC
>TRBJ2-7|TRBV7-9|.|.
CASSPSYRKGHEQYF
TGTGCCAGCAGCCCCAGCTACCGGAAAGGGCACGAGCAGTACTTC
>TRBJ2-5|TRBV20-1|.|.
CSARDDGIRVTQYF
TGCAGTGCTAGAGACGACGGGATAAGGGTGACCCAGTACTTC
>TRBJ2-7|TRBV5-4|TRBD1|.
CASSSPGQLRYEQYF
TGTGCCAGCAGCTCACCGGGACAGCTAAGATACGAGCAGTACTTC
>TRBJ2-2|TRBV18|.|few
CASSSHRVPTGELFF
TGTGCCAGCTCCTCCCACCGGGTCCCCACCGGGGAGCTGTTTTTT
>TRBJ1-1|TRBV12-3/TRBV12-4|.|few
CASSFWQGTEAFF
TGTGCCAGCAGTTTCTGGCAGGGGACTGAAGCTTTCTTT